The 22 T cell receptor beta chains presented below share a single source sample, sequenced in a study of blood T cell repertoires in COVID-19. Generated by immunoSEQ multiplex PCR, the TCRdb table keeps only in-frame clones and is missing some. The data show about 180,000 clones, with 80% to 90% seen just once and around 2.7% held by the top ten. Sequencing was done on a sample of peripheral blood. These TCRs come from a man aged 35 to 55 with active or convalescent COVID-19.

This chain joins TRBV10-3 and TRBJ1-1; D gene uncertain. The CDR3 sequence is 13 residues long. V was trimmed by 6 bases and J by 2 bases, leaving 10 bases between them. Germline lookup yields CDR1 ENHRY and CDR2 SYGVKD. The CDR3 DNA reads TGTGCCATCAGAGAACAGTTTAACACTGAAGCTTTCTTT. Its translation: CAIREQFNTEAFF.

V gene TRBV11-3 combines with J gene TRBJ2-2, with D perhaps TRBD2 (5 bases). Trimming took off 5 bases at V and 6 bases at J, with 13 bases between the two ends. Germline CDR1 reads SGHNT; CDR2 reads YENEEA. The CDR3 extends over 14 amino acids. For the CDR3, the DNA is TGTGCCAGCAGCCGGGGATATTCGGCCGGGGAGCTGTTTTTT. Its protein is CASSRGYSAGELFF. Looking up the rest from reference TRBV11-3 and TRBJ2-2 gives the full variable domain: EAGVVQSPRYKIIEKKQPVAFWCNPISGHNTLYWYLQNLGQGPELLIRYENEEAVDDSQLPKDRFSAERLKGVDSTLKIQPAELGDSAVYLCASSRGYSAGELFFGEGSRLTVL.

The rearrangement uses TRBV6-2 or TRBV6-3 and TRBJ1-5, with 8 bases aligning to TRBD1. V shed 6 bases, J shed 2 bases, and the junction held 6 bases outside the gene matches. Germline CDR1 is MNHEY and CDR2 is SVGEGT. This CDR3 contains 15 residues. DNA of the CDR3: TGTGCCAGCAGCCTGGACAGGGTTGGCAATCAGCCCCAGCATTTT. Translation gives CASSLDRVGNQPQHF.

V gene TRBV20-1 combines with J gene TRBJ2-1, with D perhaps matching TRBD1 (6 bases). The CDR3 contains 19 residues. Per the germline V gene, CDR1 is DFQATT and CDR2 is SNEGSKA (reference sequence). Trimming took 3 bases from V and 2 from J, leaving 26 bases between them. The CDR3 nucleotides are TGCAGTGCTAGTACCCAATCAGGGGTCCCTGTCCAAACCTACAATGAGCAGTTCTTC. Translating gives CSASTQSGVPVQTYNEQFF.

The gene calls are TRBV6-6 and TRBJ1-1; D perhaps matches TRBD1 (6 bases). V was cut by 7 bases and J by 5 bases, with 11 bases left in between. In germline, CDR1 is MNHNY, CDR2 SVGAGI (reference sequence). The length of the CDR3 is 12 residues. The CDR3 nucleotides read TGTGCCAGCAACAGGGTCGGAACTGAAGCTTTCTTT. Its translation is CASNRVGTEAFF.

CDR3 nucleotides: TGTGCCAGCAGCCAAGCAGGGAATCAGCCCCAGCATTTT. Its translation: CASSQAGNQPQHF. The V call is TRBV7-3, the J call TRBJ1-5; D possibly corresponds to TRBD1 (5 bases). Trimming removed 5 bases from V and 4 bases from J, with 9 bases in between. The CDR3 covers 13 residues. Germline V gene sequence: CDR1 SGHTA, CDR2 FQGTGA.

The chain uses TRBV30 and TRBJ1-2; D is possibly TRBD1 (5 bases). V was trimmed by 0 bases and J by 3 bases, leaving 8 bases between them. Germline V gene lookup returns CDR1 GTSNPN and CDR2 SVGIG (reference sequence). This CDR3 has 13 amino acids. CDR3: CAWSVSRDYGYTF. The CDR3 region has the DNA TGTGCCTGGAGTGTTTCCAGGGACTATGGCTACACCTTC.

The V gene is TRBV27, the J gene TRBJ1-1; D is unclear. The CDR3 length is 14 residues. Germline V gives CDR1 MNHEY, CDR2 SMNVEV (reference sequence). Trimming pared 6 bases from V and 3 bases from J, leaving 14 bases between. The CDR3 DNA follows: TGTGCCAGCAGATCTCCGGGAAGGGACACTGAAGCTTTCTTT. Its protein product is CASRSPGRDTEAFF.

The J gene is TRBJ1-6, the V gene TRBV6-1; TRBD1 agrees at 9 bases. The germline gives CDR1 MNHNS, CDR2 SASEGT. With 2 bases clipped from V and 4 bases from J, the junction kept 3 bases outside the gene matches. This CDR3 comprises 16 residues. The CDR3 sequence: CASSELGTGYNSPLHF. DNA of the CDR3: TGTGCCAGCAGTGAATTGGGGACAGGGTATAATTCACCCCTCCACTTT.

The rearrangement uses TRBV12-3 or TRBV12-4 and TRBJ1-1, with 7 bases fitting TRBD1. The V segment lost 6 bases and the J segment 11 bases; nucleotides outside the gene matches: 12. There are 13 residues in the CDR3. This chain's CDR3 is CASSKDRTKEAFF. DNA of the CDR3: TGTGCCAGCAGCAAGGACAGGACTAAGGAGGCTTTCTTT.

The CDR3 region is CASSPEGPGTEAFF. The CDR3, as DNA: TGTGCCAGCAGCCCGGAGGGGCCGGGGACTGAAGCTTTCTTT. The chain uses TRBV11-3 and TRBJ1-1; the D gene is possibly TRBD1 (5 bases). V lost 5 bases, J lost 5 bases, and 15 bases lay in between. This CDR3 is built from 14 residues. The germline V gene has CDR1 SGHNT and CDR2 YENEEA.

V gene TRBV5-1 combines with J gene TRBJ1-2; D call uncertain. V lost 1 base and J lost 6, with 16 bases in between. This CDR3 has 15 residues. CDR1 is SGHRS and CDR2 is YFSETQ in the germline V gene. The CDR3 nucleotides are TGCGCCAGCAGCTTGAAAAGAGCGGGGATAGATGGCTACACCTTC. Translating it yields CASSLKRAGIDGYTF.

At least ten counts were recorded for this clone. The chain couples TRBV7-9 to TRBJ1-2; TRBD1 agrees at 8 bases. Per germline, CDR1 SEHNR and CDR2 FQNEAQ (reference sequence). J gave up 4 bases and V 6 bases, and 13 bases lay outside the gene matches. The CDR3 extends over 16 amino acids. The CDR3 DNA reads TGTGCCAGCAGACACCAGGACGGACAGGGTCCCTATGGCTACACCTTC. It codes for CASRHQDGQGPYGYTF.

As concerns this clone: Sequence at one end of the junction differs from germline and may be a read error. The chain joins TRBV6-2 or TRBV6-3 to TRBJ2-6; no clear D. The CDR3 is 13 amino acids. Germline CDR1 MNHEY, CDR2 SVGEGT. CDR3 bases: TGTGCCAGCAGCTACTCTGGGGCCAACGTCCTGACTTTC. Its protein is CASSYSGANVLTF.

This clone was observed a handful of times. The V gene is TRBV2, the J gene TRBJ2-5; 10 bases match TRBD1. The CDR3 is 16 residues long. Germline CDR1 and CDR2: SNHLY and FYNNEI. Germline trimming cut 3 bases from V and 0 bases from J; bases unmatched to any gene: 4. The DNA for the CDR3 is TGTGCCAGCAGTGAGGGGGACAGGGGTTACCAAGAGACCCAGTACTTC. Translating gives CASSEGDRGYQETQYF.

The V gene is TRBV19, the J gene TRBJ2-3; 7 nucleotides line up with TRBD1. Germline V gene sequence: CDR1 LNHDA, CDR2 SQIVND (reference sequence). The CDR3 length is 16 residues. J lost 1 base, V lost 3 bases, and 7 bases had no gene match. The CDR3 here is CASSIIPGQGTDTQYF. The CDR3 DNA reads TGTGCCAGTAGTATTATTCCAGGACAGGGCACAGATACGCAGTATTTT.

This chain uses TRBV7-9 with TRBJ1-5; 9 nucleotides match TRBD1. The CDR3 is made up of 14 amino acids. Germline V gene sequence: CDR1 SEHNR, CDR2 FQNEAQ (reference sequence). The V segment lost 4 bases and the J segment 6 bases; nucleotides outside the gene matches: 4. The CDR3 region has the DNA TGTGCCAGCAGCTCCGGGACAGGGAGTCAGCCCCAGCATTTT. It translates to CASSSGTGSQPQHF.

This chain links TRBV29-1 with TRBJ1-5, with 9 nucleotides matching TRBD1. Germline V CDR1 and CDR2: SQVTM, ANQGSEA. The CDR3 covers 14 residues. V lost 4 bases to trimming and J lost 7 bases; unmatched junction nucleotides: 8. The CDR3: CSVVGDREGQPQHF. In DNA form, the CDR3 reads TGCAGCGTTGTAGGGGACAGGGAAGGACAGCCCCAGCATTTT. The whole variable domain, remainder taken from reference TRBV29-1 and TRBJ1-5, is SAVISQKPSRDICQRGTSLTIQCQVDSQVTMMFWYRQQPGQSLTLIATANQGSEATYESGFVIDKFPISRPNLTFSTLTVSNMSPEDSSIYLCSVVGDREGQPQHFGDGTRLSIL.

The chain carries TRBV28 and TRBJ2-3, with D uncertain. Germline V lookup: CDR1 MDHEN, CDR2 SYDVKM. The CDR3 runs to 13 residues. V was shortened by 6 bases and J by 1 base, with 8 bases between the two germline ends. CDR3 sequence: CASRRGRTDTQYF. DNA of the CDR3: TGTGCCAGCAGGCGTGGGCGCACAGATACGCAGTATTTT. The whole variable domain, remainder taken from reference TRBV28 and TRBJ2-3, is DVKVTQSSRYLVKRTGEKVFLECVQDMDHENMFWYRQDPGLGLRLIYFSYDVKMKEKGDIPEGYSVSREKKERFSLILESASTNQTSMYLCASRRGRTDTQYFGPGTRLTVL.

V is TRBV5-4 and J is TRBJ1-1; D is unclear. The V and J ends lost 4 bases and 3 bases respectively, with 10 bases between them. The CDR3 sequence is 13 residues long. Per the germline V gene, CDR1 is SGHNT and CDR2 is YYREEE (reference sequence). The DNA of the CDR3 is TGTGCCAGCAGCCTAGACCGCCACACTGAAGCTTTCTTT. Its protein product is CASSLDRHTEAFF.

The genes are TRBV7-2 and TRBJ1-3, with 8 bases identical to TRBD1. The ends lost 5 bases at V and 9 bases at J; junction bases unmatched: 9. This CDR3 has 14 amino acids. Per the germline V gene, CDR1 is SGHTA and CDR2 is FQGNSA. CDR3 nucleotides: TGTGCCAGCAGCCCAGGACAGGGTGTCGGCACCATATATTTT. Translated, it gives CASSPGQGVGTIYF.

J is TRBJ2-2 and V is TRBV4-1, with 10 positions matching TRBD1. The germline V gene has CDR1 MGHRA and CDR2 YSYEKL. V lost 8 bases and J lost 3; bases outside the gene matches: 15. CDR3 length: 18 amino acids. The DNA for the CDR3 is TGCGCCAGCCGGGGCCCCCTAGGGGGGACAGGGGACACCGGGGAGCTGTTTTTT. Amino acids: CASRGPLGGTGDTGELFF.